Presented here are 2 T cell receptor beta chains from one specimen sequenced in a study of T cells after yellow fever vaccination. TCRdb reprocessed the 5' RACE reads via MiXCR and lists one record per CDR3 protein. The repertoire holds 400,000 to 450,000 distinct CDR3 sequences, with around 19% as singletons. The specimen comprised PBMCs, sampled before the yellow fever booster vaccination. All receptors come from a man between 18 and 35 years old who received the YFV17D yellow fever vaccine.

The V gene is TRBV12-3 or TRBV12-4, the J gene TRBJ2-3, with 7 bases matching TRBD2. J gave up 4 bases and V 7 bases, and 11 bases lay outside the gene matches. The CDR3 spans 15 residues. DNA of the CDR3: TGTGCCAGCACCATGGGACTAAACATGGCAGATACGCAGTATTTT. It encodes CASTMGLNMADTQYF.

The chain employs TRBV7-9 and TRBJ2-2, with D perhaps TRBD2 (5 bases). CDR3 length equals 15 residues. V was trimmed by 6 bases and J by 1 base, leaving 12 bases between them. Germline CDR1 and CDR2: SEHNR and FQNEAQ (reference sequence). As DNA, the CDR3 is TGTGCCAGCAGGGGTAGAGAGGGGAACACCGGGGAGCTGTTTTTT. Translated: CASRGREGNTGELFF.